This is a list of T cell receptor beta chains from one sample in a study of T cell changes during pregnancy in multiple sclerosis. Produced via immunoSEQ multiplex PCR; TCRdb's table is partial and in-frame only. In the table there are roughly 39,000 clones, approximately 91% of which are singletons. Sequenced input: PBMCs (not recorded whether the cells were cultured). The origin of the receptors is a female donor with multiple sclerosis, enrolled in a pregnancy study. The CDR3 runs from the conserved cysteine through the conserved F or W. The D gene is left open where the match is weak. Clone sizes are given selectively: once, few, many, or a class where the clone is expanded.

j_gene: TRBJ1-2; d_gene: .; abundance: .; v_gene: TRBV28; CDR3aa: CASSLRGYYGYTF; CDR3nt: TGTGCCAGCAGTCTCCGGGGGTACTATGGCTACACCTTC
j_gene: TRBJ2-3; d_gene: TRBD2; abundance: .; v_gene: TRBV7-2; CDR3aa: CASSLSRTRKEIFTDTQYF; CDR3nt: TGTGCCAGCAGCTTAAGTAGGACTAGAAAGGAGATTTTTACAGATACGCAGTATTTT
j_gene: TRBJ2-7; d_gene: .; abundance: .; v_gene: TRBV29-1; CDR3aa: CSVRPRGGGGKSQLNEQYF; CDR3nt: TGCAGCGTTCGGCCTCGGGGTGGGGGAGGAAAATCCCAGCTCAACGAGCAGTACTTC
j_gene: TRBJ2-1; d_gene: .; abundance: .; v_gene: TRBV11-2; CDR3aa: CASSLAHMVVGQFF; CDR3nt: TGTGCCAGCAGCTTAGCCCATATGGTCGTCGGGCAGTTCTTC
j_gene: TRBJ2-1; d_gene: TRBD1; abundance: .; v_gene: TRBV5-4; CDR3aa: CASSAGQGPYGSYNEQFF; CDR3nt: TGTGCCAGCAGCGCGGGACAGGGCCCCTATGGCTCCTACAATGAGCAGTTCTTC
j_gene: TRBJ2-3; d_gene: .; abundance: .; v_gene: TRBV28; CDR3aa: CASRAETVTDTQYF; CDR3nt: TGTGCCAGCAGGGCTGAGACTGTTACAGATACGCAGTATTTT
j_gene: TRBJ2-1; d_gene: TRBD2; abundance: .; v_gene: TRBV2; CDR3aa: CASSVTSGSYNEQFF; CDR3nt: TGTGCCAGCAGTGTGACTAGCGGGTCTTACAATGAGCAGTTCTTC
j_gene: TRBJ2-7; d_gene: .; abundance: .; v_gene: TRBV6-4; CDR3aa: CASSAQSFDEQYF; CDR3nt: TGTGCCAGCAGCGCCCAGAGCTTTGACGAGCAGTACTTC
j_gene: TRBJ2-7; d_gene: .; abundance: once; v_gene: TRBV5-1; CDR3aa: CASSLGPHPYEQYF; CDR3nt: TGCGCCAGCAGCTTGGGTCCCCACCCCTACGAGCAGTACTTC
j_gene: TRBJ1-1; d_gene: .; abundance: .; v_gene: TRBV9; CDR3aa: CASSVGLGTVTFF; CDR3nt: .
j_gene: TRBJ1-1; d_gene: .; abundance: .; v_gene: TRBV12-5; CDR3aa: CASGLVLGPSNTEAFF; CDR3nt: TGTGCTAGTGGTTTGGTACTTGGACCGTCTAACACTGAAGCTTTCTTT
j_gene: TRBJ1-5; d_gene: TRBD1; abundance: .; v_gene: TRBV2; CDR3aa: CASRATGGIQPQHF; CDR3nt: TGTGCCAGCAGAGCGACAGGGGGAATTCAGCCCCAGCATTTT
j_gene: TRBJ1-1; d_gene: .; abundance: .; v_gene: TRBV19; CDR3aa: CASWGFMNTEAFF; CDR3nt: TGTGCCAGTTGGGGGTTTATGAACACTGAAGCTTTCTTT
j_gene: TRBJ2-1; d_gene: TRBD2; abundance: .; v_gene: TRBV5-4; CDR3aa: CASSRTSGTYNEQFF; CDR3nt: TGTGCCAGCAGCCGGACTAGCGGGACCTACAATGAGCAGTTCTTC
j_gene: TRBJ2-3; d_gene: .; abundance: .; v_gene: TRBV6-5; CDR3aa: CASSNRGTDTQYF; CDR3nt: TGTGCCAGCAGCAATAGGGGTACAGATACGCAGTATTTT
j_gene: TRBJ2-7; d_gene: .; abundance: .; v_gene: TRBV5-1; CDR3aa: CASSKSGGKNPSSYEQYF; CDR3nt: TGCGCCAGCAGCAAGAGCGGAGGTAAGAACCCGAGCTCCTACGAGCAGTACTTC
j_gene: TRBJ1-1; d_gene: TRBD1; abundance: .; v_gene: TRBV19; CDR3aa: CASSPMRDRGMDTEAFF; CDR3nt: TGTGCCAGTAGCCCCATGAGGGACAGGGGAATGGACACTGAAGCTTTCTTT
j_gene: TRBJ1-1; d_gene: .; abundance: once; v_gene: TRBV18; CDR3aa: CASSPSGSGAEAFF; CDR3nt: TGTGCCAGCTCACCGTCGGGTAGTGGGGCTGAAGCTTTCTTT
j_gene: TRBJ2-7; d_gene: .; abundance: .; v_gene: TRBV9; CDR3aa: CASSVDTGRGYEQYF; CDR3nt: TGTGCCAGCAGCGTAGATACCGGCCGCGGCTACGAGCAGTACTTC
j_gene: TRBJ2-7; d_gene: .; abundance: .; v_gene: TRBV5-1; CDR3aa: CASSLALGYEQYF; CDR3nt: TGCGCCAGCAGCTTGGCCCTGGGCTACGAGCAGTACTTC
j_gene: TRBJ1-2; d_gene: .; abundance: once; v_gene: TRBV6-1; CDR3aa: CASSSGVSGYTF; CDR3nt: TGTGCCAGCAGTTCAGGGGTATCGGGCTACACCTTC
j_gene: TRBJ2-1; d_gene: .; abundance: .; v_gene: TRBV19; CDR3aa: CASSMAYNEQFF; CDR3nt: TGTGCCAGTAGTATGGCATACAATGAGCAGTTCTTC
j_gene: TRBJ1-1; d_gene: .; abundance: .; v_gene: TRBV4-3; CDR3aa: CASSQDGEGVNTEAFF; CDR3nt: TGCGCCAGCAGCCAAGATGGCGAGGGGGTGAACACTGAAGCTTTCTTT
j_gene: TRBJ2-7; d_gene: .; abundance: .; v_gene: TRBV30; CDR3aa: CAWSIRGDEQYF; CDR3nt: TGTGCCTGGAGTATCAGGGGCGACGAGCAGTACTTC
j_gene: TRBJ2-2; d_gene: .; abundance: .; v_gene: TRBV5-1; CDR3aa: CASTPSTSATPGELFF; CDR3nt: TGCGCCAGCACCCCCTCTACGAGCGCAACCCCCGGGGAGCTGTTTTTT
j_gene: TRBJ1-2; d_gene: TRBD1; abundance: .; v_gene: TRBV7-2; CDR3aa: CASSSRDRVVYGYTF; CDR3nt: TGTGCCAGCAGCTCTCGGGACAGGGTTGTCTATGGCTACACCTTC
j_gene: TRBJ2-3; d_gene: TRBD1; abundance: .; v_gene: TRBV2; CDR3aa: CASRGQPAADTQYF; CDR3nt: TGTGCCAGCCGGGGACAGCCTGCGGCAGATACGCAGTATTTT
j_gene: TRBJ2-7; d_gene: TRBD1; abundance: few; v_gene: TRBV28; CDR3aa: CASSADRVYEQYF; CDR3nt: TGTGCCAGCAGTGCGGACAGGGTCTACGAGCAGTACTTC
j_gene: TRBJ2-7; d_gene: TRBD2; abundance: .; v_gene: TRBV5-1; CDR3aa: CASSLTSAAYEQYF; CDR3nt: TGCGCCAGCAGCTTGACTAGCGCTGCCTACGAGCAGTACTTC
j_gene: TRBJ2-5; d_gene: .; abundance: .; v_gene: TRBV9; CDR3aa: CASSVTGDWETQYF; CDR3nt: TGTGCCAGCAGCGTTACAGGAGATTGGGAGACCCAGTACTTC
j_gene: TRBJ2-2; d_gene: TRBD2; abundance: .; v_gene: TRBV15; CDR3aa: CATAPNGLAVNTGELFF; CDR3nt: TGTGCCACCGCGCCGAACGGACTAGCCGTGAACACCGGGGAGCTGTTTTTT
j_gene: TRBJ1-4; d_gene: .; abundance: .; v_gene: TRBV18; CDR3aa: CASSVTAQGPIDLNEKLFF; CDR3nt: TGTGCCAGCTCTGTAACCGCTCAGGGGCCCATTGATCTCAATGAAAAACTGTTTTTT
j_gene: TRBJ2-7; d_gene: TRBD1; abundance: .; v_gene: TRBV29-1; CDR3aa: CSVLQGAPYEQYF; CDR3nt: TGCAGCGTTCTACAGGGGGCCCCATACGAGCAGTACTTC
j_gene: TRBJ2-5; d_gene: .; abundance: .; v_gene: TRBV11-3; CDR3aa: CASSLVDSPLETQYF; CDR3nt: TGTGCCAGCAGCTTAGTCGACTCTCCCCTGGAGACCCAGTACTTC
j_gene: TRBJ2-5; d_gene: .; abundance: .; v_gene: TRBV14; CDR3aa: CASSQRHQETQYF; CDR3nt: TGTGCCAGCAGCCAACGCCACCAAGAGACCCAGTACTTC
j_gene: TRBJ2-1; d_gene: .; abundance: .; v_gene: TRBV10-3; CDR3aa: CAISGREISTGSEQFF; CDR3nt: TGTGCCATCAGTGGTCGGGAGATAAGTACTGGGAGTGAGCAGTTCTTC
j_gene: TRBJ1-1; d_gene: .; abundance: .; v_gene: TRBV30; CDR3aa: CAWLSGQLVNTEAFF; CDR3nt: TGTGCCTGGCTTAGCGGACAGCTAGTGAACACTGAAGCTTTCTTT
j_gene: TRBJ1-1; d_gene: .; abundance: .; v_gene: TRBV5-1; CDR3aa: CASSFETGEAFF; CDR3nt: TGCGCCAGCAGCTTTGAGACGGGGGAGGCTTTCTTT
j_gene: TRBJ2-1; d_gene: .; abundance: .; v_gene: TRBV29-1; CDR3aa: CSVDNRGNEQFF; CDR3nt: TGCAGCGTTGATAATCGAGGTAATGAGCAGTTCTTC
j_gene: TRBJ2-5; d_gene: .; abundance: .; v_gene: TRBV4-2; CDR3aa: CASSQRTGETQYF; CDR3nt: TGTGCCAGCAGCCAGCGAACCGGTGAGACCCAGTACTTC
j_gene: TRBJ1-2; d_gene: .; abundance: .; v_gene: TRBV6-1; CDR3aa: CASSPSTGGGYTF; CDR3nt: TGTGCCAGCAGTCCCTCAACGGGGGGTGGCTACACCTTC
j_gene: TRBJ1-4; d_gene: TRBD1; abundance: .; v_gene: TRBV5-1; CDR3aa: CASSLTGANEKLFF; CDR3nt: TGCGCCAGCAGCTTGACAGGGGCTAATGAAAAACTGTTTTTT
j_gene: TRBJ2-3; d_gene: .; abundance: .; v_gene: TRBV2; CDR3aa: CASNPSGPVDTQYF; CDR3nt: TGTGCCAGCAACCCTTCGGGTCCGGTAGATACGCAGTATTTT